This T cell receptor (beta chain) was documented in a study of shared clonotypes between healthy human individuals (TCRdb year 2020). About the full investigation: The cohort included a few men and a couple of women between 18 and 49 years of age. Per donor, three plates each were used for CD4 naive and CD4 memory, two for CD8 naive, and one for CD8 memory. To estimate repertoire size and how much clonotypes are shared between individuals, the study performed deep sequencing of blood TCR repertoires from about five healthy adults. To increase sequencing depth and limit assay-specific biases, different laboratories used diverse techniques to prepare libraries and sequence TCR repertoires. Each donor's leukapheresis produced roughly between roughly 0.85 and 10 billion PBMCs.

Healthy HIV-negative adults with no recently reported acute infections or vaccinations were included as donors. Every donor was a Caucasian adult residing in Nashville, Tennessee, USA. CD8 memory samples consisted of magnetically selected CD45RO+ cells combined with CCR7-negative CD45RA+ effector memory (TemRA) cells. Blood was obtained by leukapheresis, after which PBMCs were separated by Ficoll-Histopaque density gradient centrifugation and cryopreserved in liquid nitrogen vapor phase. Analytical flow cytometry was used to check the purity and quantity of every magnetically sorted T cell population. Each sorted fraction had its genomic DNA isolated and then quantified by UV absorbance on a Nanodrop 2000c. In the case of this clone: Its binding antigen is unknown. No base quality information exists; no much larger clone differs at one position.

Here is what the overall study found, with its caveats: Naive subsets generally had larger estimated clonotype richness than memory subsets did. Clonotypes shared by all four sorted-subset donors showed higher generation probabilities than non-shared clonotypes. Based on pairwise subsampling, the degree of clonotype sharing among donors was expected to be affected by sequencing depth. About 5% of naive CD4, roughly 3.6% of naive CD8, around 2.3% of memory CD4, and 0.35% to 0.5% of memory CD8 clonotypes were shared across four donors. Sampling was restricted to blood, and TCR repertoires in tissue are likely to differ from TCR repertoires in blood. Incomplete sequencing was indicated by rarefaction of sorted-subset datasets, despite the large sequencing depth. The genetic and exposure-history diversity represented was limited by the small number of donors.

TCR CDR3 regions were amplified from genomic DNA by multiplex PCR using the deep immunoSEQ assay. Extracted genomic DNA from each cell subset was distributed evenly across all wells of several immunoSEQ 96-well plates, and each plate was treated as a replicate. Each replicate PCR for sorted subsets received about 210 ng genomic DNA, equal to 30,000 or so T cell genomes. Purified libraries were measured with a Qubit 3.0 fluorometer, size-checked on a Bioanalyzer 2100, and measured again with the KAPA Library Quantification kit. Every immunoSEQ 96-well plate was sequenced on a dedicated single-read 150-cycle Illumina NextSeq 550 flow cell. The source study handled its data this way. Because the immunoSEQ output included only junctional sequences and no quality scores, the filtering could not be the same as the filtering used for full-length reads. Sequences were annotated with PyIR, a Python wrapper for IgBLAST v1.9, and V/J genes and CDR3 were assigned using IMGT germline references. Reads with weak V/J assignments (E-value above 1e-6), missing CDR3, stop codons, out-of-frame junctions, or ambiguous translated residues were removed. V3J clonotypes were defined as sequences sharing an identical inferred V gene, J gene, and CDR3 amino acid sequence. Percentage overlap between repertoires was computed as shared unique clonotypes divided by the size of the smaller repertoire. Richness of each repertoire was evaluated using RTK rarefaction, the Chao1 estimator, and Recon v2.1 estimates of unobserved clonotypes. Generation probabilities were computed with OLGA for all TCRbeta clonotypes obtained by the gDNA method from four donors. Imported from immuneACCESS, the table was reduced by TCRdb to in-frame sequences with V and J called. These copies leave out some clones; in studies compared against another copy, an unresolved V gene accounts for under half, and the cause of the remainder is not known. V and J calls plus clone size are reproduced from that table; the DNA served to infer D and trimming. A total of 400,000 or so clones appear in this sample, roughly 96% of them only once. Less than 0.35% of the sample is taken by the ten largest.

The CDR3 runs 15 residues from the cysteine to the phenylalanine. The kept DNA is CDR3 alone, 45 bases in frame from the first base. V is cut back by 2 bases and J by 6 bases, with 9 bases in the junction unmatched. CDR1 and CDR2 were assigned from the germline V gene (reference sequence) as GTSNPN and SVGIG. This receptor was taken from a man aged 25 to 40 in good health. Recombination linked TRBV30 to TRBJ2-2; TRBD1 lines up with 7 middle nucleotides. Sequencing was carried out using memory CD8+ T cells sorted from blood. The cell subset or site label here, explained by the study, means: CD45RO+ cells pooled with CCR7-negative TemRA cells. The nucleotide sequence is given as TGTGCCTGGAGTAACCGACAGGGAAGGGCCGGGGAGCTGTTTTTT. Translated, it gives CAWSNRQGRAGELFF.